This TCR beta chain was recovered during a study of T-cell reconstitution after alpha-beta-depleted transplantation in children. General study findings and limits: From surviving recipient T cells and thymic progenitors came the high day-60 TCRbeta diversity observed in some patients. Newly made T cells mostly supplied T-cell counts and diversity one year after transplant.

By proportion, this clonotype is medium-sized. What it binds is not known. TCRbeta library construction was performed incorporating unique molecular identifiers. TCRdb called the PCR reads again in MiXCR, with one record for every CDR3 protein. The sample contains 7,500 to 8,500 distinct CDR3 sequences, about 30% of which appear only once. Germline V gene lookup returns CDR1 SGHNT and CDR2 YENEEA. CDR3 length: 17 residues. Between the trimmed V and J ends, which lost 1 base and 3 bases, there was a span of 16 bases. J is TRBJ1-5 and V is TRBV11-3; weak D call: TRBD1 (5 bases). The clonotype was recovered from a boy under three years old who had a stem cell transplant for SCID, so the T cells may come from the graft donor. The source was peripheral blood, collected 60 days after TCRalphabeta/CD19-depleted stem cell transplant. The CDR3 sequence is CASSLGNRDSTNQPQHF. The CDR3 nucleotides are TGTGCCAGCAGCTTAGGAAACCGGGACTCCACCAATCAGCCCCAGCATTTT.